The 14 T cell receptor beta chains below were found in one sample sequenced in a study of T-cell reconstitution after alpha-beta-depleted transplantation in children. Preparing the TCRbeta library involved the use of unique molecular identifiers. MiXCR was run by TCRdb on the PCR reads, yielding one entry per CDR3 protein. The sample has 900,000 or so distinct CDR3 sequences, approximately 15% seen once; the top ten hold around 5.3%. The input for sequencing was PBMCs, mostly from graft donor cells, taken 360 days after TCRalphabeta/CD19-depleted stem cell transplant. These receptor sequences come from a male patient aged 10 to 17 who had a stem cell transplant for acute lymphoblastic leukemia, so the T cells may come from the graft donor.

The chain joins TRBV29-1 to TRBJ2-7, with unresolved D. Between the trimmed V and J ends, which lost 5 bases and 0 bases, there was a span of 8 bases. The CDR3 extends over 12 amino acids. Germline V lookup: CDR1 SQVTM, CDR2 ANQGSEA. The CDR3 DNA reads as TGCAGCGTTTCCCCGAGCTCCTACGAGCAGTACTTC. Protein sequence: CSVSPSSYEQYF.

This chain connects TRBV15 to TRBJ2-3; D remains unclear. Germline V gene data show CDR1 as LNHNV and CDR2 as YYDKDF (reference sequence). The CDR3 is made up of 14 amino acids. Trimming left V 5 bases short and J 2 bases short, with 11 bases between. The CDR3 spells CATSRTTDTDTQYF. For the CDR3, the DNA is TGTGCCACCAGCCGAACCACGGACACAGATACGCAGTATTTT. Using reference TRBV15 and TRBJ2-3 for the parts outside the CDR3, the full variable domain is DAMVIQNPRYQVTQFGKPVTLSCSQTLNHNVMYWYQQKSSQAPKLLFHYYDKDFNNEADTPDNFQSRRPNTSFCFLDIRSPGLGDTAMYLCATSRTTDTDTQYFGPGTRLTVL.

This clonotype was seen repeatedly, ten times or more. The chain employs TRBV7-8 and TRBJ2-7; D gene unclear. The V end lost 1 base, the J end lost 3 bases, and 7 bases lay between the germline ends. The CDR3 totals 13 residues. Germline-derived CDR1 and CDR2 are SGHVS and FQNEAQ. CDR3 loop: CASSLDTYYEQYF. CDR3 DNA sequence: TGTGCCAGCAGCTTAGACACCTACTACGAGCAGTACTTC.

The chain combines TRBV5-1 with TRBJ2-1, with 11 bases aligning to TRBD2. Per germline, CDR1 SGHRS and CDR2 YFSETQ. The V segment lost 4 bases and the J segment 10 bases; nucleotides outside the gene matches: 7. This CDR3 spans 14 amino acids. The CDR3 DNA follows: TGCGCCAGCAGCCTCATTACTAGCGGGGGCGAGCAGTTCTTC. As protein: CASSLITSGGEQFF.

This clonotype has just a few counts. The chain recombines TRBV5-1 with TRBJ2-2, with D maybe TRBD2 (6 bases). The germline V gene has CDR1 SGHRS and CDR2 YFSETQ. This CDR3 spans 16 amino acids. V shed 1 base and J shed 3 bases, with 13 bases lying between them. CDR3 in amino acids: CASSLKRVIDTGELFF. The CDR3 DNA reads TGCGCCAGCAGCTTGAAGCGGGTAATCGACACCGGGGAGCTGTTTTTT.

This sequence joins TRBV6-2 or TRBV6-3 and TRBJ1-5; tentatively, D is TRBD1 (6 bases). Germline V lookup: CDR1 MNHEY, CDR2 SVGEGT. This CDR3 is built from 17 residues. The germline V and J ends were trimmed by 6 bases and 0 bases, with 18 bases remaining between them. The chain's CDR3 is CASRPLQGFGSNQPQHF. The CDR3 DNA is TGTGCCAGCAGGCCTCTACAGGGATTTGGTAGCAATCAGCCCCAGCATTTT.

The chain couples TRBV4-1 to TRBJ2-7, with D possibly TRBD2 on 6 matching bases. The CDR3 loop spans 17 amino acids. V lost 4 bases and J 2 bases, leaving 21 bases between the germline ends. Looked up from germline, CDR1 is MGHRA and CDR2 is YSYEKL. The CDR3 spells CASSLSMEREIPYEQYF. In nucleotides, the CDR3 is TGCGCCAGCAGCCTTTCGATGGAACGGGAGATCCCCTACGAGCAGTACTTC.

The rearrangement uses TRBV20-1 and TRBJ1-6; D is unresolved. V lost 5 bases, J lost 0 bases, and 11 bases lay in between. Germline CDR1 and CDR2: DFQATT and SNEGSKA (reference sequence). The CDR3 has 15 residues. The CDR3 protein is CSAPKGSSYNSPLHF. CDR3 coding DNA: TGCAGTGCTCCGAAAGGGAGCTCCTATAATTCACCCCTCCACTTT.

The DNA of the CDR3 is TGCAGCGTTGCGGACTGGTTGTGTACTTTCTTT. Translating gives CSVADWLCTFF. The chain carries TRBV29-1 and TRBJ1-1; unclear D gene. Trimming cost V 4 bases and J 12 bases, with 15 bases left between them. The CDR3 runs to 11 residues. Germline CDR1 reads SQVTM; CDR2 reads ANQGSEA.

V is TRBV5-1 and J is TRBJ2-5, with D possibly TRBD2 on 6 matching bases. Germline loops: CDR1 SGHRS, CDR2 YFSETQ. Deletions cut 0 bases from V and 5 bases from J, with 17 bases between. CDR3 size: 16 residues. CDR3 nucleotides: TGCGCCAGCAGCTTGGTCCCAGGCGGTGGGGGGGAGACCCAGTACTTC. Translated: CASSLVPGGGGETQYF.

Notes on this clonotype: Its ends do not fully match the called genes, so a read error is possible. This chain connects TRBV5-1 to TRBJ2-7, with TRBD2 identical over 14 bases. The germline gives CDR1 SGHRS, CDR2 YFSETQ. The CDR3 has 15 amino acids. The DNA of the CDR3 is TGCACCAGCAGAGGACTAGCGGGAGGCCGTTACGAGCAGTACTTC. This codes for CTSRGLAGGRYEQYF.

This clonotype was counted a few times. The chain is built from TRBV6-5 and TRBJ2-7, with D tentatively TRBD1 (6 bases). The CDR3 is 14 residues long. Per the germline V gene, CDR1 is MNHEY and CDR2 is SVGAGI. The germline V and J ends were trimmed by 2 bases and 6 bases, with 14 bases remaining between them. The CDR3 DNA is TGTGCCAGCAGTTACGGGCAGGGGTCGGCCGAGCAGTACTTC. Translation gives CASSYGQGSAEQYF.

The chain has TRBV5-1 and TRBJ2-7; D not resolved. The length of the CDR3 is 11 residues. CDR1 is SGHRS and CDR2 is YFSETQ in the germline V gene. Trimming pared 7 bases from V and 6 bases from J, leaving 11 bases between. The CDR3 loop is CASAVGREQYF. The CDR3 DNA is TGCGCCAGCGCTGTTGGGCGCGAGCAGTACTTC.

This clonotype was observed a handful of times. The chain uses TRBV6-1 and TRBJ2-1, with D unclear. CDR1 is MNHNS and CDR2 is SASEGT in the germline V gene. This CDR3 comprises 16 residues. V was clipped by 2 bases and J by 0 bases, with 11 bases between them. CDR3 nucleotide sequence: TGTGCCAGCAGTGAAAGGCCTGCCGGCTCCTACAATGAGCAGTTCTTC. Amino acids: CASSERPAGSYNEQFF.